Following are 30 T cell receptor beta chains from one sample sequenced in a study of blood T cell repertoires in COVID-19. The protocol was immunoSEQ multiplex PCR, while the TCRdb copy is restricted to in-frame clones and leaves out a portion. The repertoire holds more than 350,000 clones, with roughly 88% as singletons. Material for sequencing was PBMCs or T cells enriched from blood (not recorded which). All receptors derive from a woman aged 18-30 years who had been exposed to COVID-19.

CDR3 amino acids: CAISGTNTPYEQYF. For the CDR3, the DNA is TGTGCCATCAGTGGCACCAACACACCCTACGAGCAGTACTTC. The chain couples TRBV10-3 to TRBJ2-7; D unclear. The germline V and J ends were trimmed by 4 bases and 2 bases, with 12 bases remaining between them. Germline loops: CDR1 ENHRY, CDR2 SYGVKD. The CDR3 spans 14 residues.

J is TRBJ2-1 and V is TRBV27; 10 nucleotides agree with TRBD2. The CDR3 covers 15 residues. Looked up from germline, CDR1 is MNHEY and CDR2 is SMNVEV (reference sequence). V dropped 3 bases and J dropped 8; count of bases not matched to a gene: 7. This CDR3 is CASSFIASGSHEQFF. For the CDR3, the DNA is TGTGCCAGCAGTTTTATTGCTAGCGGGAGTCATGAGCAGTTCTTC.

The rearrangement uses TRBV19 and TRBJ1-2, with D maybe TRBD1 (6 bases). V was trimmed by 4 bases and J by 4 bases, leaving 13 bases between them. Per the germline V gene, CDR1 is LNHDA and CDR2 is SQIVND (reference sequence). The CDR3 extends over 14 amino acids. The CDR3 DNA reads TGTGCCAGTAGTACGGGGGGCTTCGCCTATGGCTACACCTTC. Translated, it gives CASSTGGFAYGYTF.

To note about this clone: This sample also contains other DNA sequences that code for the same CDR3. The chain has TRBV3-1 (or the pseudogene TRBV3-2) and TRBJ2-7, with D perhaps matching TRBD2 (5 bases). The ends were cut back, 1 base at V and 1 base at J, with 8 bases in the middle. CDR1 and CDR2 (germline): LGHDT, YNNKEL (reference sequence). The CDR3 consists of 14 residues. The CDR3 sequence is CASSQAAGSYEQYF. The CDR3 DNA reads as TGTGCCAGCAGCCAAGCTGCGGGTTCCTACGAGCAGTACTTC.

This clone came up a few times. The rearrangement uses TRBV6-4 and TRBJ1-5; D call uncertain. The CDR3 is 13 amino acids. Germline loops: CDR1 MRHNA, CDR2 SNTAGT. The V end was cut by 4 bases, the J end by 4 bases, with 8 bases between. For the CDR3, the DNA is TGTGCCAGCAGTGCCGGCGGGAATCAGCCCCAGCATTTT. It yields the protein CASSAGGNQPQHF.

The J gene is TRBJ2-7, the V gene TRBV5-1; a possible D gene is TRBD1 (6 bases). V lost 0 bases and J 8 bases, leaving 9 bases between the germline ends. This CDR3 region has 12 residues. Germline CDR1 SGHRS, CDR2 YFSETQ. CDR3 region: CASSLDTGKQYF. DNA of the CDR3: TGCGCCAGCAGCTTGGACACAGGGAAGCAGTACTTC.

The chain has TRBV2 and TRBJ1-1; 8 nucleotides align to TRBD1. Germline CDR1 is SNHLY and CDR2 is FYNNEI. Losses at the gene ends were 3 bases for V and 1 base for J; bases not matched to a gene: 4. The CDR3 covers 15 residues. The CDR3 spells CASSENRGSNTEAFF. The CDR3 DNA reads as TGTGCCAGCAGTGAGAACAGGGGGTCGAACACTGAAGCTTTCTTT.

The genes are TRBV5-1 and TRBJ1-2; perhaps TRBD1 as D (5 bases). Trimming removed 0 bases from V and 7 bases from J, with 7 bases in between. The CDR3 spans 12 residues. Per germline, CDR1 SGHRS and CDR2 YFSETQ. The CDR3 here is CASSLEGPGYTF. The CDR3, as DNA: TGCGCCAGCAGCTTGGAGGGGCCTGGCTACACCTTC.

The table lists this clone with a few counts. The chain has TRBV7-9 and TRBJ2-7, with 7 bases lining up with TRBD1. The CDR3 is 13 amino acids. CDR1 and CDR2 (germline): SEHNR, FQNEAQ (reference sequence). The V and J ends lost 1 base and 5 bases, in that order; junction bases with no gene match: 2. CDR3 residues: CASSLGQGHEQYF. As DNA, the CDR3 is TGTGCCAGCAGCTTAGGACAGGGACACGAGCAGTACTTC.

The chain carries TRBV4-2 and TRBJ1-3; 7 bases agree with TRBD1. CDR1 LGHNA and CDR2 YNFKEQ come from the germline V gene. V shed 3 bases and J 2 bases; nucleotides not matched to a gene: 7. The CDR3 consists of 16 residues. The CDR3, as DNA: TGTGCCAGCAGCCAGGCTCATCAGGGGGCTGGAAACACCATATATTTT. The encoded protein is CASSQAHQGAGNTIYF.

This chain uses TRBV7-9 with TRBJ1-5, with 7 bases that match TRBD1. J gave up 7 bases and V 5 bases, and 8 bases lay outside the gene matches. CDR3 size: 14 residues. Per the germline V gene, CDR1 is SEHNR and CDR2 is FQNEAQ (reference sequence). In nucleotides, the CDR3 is TGTGCCAGCAGCCCCGACAGGGAGCGGCAGCCCCAGCATTTT. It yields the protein CASSPDRERQPQHF.

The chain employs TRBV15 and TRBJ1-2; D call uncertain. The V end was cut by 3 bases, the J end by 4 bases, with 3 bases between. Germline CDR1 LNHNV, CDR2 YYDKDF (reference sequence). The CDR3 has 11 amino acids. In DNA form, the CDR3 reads TGTGCCACCAGCAGTAGCTATGGCTACACCTTC. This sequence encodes CATSSSYGYTF.

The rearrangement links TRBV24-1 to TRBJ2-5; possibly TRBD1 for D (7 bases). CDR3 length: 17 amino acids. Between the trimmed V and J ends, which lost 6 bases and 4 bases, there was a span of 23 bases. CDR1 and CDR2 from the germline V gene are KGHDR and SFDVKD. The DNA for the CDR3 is TGTGCCACCAGTCGCGGCCAGGGGGGTGAGGTTGGAGAGACCCAGTACTTC. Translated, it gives CATSRGQGGEVGETQYF.

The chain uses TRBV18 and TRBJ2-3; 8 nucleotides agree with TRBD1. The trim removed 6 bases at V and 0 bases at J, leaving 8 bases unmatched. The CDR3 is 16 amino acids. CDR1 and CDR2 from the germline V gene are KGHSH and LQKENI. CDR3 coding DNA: TGTGCCAGCTCCCTTGGGACAGGATATAGCACAGATACGCAGTATTTT. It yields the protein CASSLGTGYSTDTQYF. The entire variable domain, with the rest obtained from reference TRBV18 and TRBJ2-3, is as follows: NAGVMQNPRHLVRRRGQEARLRCSPMKGHSHVYWYRQLPEEGLKFMVYLQKENIIDESGMPKERFSAEFPKEGPSILRIQQVVRGDSAAYFCASSLGTGYSTDTQYFGPGTRLTVL.

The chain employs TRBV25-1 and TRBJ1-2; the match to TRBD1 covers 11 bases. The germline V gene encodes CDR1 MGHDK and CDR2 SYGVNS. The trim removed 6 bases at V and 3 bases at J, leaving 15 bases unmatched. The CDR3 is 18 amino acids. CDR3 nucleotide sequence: TGTGCCAGCAGAGGAGGGGGTACGGGACAGGGGGACCACTATGGCTACACCTTC. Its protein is CASRGGGTGQGDHYGYTF.

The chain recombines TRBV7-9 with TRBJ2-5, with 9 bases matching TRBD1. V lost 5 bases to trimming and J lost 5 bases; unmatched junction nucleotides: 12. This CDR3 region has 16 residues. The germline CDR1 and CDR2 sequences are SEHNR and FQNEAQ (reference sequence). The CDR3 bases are TGTGCCAGCAGCCCTTGGGACAGGGTTCCTCAGGAGACCCAGTACTTC. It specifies CASSPWDRVPQETQYF.

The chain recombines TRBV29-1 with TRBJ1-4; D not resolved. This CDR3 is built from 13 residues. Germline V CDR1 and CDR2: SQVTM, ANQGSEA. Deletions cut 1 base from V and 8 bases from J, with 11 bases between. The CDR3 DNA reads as TGCAGCGTTGAAGGGGAGGTTAGAGAAAAACTGTTTTTT. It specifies CSVEGEVREKLFF.

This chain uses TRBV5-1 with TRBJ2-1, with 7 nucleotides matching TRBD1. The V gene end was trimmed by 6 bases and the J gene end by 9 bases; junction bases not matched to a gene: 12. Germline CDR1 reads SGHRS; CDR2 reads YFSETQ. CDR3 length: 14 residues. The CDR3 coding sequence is TGCGCCAGCAAGGGAAGCAGGGGGTCGGGTGAGCAGTTCTTC. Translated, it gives CASKGSRGSGEQFF.

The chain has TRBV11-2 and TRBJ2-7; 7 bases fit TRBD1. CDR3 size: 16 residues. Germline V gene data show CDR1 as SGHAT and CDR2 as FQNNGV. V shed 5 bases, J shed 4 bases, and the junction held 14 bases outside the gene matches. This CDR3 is CASSPQGDQTKYEQYF. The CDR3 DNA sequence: TGTGCCAGCAGCCCCCAGGGGGACCAAACAAAATACGAGCAGTACTTC.

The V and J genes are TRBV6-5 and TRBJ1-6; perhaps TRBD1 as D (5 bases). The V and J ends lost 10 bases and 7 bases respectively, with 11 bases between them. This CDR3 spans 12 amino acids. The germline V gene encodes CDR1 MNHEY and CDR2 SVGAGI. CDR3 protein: CATWGINSPLHF. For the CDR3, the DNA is TGTGCCACATGGGGCATAAATTCACCCCTCCACTTT.

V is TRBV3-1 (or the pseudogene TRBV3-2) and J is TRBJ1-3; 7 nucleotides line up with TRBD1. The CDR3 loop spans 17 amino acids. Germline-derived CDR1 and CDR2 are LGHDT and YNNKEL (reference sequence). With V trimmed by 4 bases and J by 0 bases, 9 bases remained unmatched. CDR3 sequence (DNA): TGTGCCAGCAGCCCCTTACCGGGACAGTTCTCTGGAAACACCATATATTTT. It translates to CASSPLPGQFSGNTIYF.

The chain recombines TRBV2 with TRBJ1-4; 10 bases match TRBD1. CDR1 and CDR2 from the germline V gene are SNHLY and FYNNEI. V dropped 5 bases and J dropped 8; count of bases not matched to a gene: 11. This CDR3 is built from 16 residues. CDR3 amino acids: CASSPPGQGLLEKLFF. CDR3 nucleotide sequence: TGTGCCAGCAGTCCCCCGGGACAGGGGTTATTGGAAAAACTGTTTTTT.

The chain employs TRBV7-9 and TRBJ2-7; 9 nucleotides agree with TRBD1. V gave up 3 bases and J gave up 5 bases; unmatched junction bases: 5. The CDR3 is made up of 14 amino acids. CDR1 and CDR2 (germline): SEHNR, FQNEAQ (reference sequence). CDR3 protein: CASSLGQGNNEQYF. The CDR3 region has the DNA TGTGCCAGCAGCTTGGGACAGGGAAACAACGAGCAGTACTTC.

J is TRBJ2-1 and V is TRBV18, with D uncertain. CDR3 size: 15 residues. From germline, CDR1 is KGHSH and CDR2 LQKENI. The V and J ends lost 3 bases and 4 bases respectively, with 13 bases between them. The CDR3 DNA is TGTGCCAGCTCACCCCGCCCCCCAGTGTACAATGAGCAGTTCTTC. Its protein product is CASSPRPPVYNEQFF. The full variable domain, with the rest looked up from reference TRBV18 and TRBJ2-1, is NAGVMQNPRHLVRRRGQEARLRCSPMKGHSHVYWYRQLPEEGLKFMVYLQKENIIDESGMPKERFSAEFPKEGPSILRIQQVVRGDSAAYFCASSPRPPVYNEQFFGPGTRLTVL.

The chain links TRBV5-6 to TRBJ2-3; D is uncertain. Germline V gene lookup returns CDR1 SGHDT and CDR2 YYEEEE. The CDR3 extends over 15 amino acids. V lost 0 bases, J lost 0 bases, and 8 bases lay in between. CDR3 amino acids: CASSLGASSTDTQYF. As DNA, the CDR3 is TGTGCCAGCAGCTTGGGAGCCTCGAGCACAGATACGCAGTATTTT.

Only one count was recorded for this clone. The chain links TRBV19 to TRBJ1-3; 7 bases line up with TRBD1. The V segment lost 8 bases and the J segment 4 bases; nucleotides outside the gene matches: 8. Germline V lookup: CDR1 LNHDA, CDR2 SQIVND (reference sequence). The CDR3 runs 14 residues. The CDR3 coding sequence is TGTGCCAGTCCCTGGTCACAGGGGGGAAACACCATATATTTT. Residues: CASPWSQGGNTIYF.

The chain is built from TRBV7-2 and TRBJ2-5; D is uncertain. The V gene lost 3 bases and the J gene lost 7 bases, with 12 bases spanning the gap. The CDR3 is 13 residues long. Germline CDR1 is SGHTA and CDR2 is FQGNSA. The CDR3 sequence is CASSLGLLRTQYF. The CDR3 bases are TGTGCCAGCAGCTTGGGCCTTCTTAGGACCCAGTACTTC.

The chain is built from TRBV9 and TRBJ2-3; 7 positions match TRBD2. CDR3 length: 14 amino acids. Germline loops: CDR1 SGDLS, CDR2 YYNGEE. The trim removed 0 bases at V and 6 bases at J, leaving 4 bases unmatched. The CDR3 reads CASSVDGGGDTQYF. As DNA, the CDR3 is TGTGCCAGCAGCGTAGACGGGGGAGGGGATACGCAGTATTTT. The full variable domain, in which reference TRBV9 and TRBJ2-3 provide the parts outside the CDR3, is DSGVTQTPKHLITATGQRVTLRCSPRSGDLSVYWYQQSLDQGLQFLIQYYNGEERAKGNILERFSAQQFPDLHSELNLSSLELGDSALYFCASSVDGGGDTQYFGPGTRLTVL.

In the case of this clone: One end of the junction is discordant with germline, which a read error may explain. CDR3 coding DNA: TGTGCCAGCAGACAAGCCGGGACAGCGAATTCACCCCTCCACTTT. It is translated as CASRQAGTANSPLHF. J is TRBJ1-6 and V is TRBV3-1 (or the pseudogene TRBV3-2); TRBD1 matches at 7 bases. This CDR3 comprises 15 residues. CDR1 is LGHDT, CDR2 YNNKEL, per germline (reference sequence).

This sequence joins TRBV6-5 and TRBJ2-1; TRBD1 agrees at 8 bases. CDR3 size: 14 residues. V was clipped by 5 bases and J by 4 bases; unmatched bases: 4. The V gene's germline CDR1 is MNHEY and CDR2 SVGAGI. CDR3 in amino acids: CASSLRTGYNEQFF. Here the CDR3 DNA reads TGTGCCAGCAGTCTTCGGACAGGGTACAATGAGCAGTTCTTC.